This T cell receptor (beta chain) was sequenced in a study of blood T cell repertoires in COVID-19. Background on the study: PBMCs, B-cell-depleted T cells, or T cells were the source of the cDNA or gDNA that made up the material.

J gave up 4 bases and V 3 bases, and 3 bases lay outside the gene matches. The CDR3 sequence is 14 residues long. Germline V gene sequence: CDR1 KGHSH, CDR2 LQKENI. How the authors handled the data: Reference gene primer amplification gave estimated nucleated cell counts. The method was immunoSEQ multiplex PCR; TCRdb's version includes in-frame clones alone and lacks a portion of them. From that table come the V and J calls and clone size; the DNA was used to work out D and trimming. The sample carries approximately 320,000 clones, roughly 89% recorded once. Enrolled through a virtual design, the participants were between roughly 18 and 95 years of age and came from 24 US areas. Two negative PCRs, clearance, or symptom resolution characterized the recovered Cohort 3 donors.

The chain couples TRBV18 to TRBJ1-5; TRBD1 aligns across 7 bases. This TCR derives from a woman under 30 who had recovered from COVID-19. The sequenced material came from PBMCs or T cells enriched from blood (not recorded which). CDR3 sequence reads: CASSPGRGNQPQHF. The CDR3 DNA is TGTGCCAGCTCACCTGGCAGGGGGAATCAGCCCCAGCATTTT.